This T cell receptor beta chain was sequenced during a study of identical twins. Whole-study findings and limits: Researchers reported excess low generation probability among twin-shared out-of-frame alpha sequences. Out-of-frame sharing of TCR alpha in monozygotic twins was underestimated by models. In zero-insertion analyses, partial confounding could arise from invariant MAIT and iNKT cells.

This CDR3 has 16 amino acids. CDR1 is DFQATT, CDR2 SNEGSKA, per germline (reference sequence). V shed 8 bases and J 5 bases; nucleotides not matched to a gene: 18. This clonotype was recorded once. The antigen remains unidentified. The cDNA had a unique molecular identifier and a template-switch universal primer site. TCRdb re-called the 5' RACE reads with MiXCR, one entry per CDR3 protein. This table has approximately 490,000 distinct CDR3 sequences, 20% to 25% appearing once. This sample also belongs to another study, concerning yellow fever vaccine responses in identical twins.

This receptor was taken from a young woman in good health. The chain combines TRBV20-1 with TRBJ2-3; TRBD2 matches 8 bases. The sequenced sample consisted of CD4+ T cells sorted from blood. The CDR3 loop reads CSLEASGGPGIDTQYF. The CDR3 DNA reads TGCAGTTTAGAAGCCTCGGGAGGGCCTGGGATAGATACGCAGTATTTT.